One and the same sample provided the 5 T cell receptor beta chains below, sequenced in a study of shared clonotypes between healthy human individuals. Using immunoSEQ multiplex PCR, the repertoire was profiled, and TCRdb retains in-frame clones only, with some absent. The repertoire holds 2,500,000 or so clones, with roughly 93% as singletons. Sequenced material: naive CD4+ T cells from PBMCs. As for subset: CD45RA+ positively selected. The receptors stem from a man aged 18 to 29 in good health. Some clones in this sample may be carry-over from other donors' samples.

The V gene is TRBV9, the J gene TRBJ2-1, with D maybe TRBD2 (6 bases). There are 14 residues in the CDR3. V was pared by 4 bases and J by 6 bases, with 14 bases between. Germline-derived CDR1 and CDR2 are SGDLS and YYNGEE. CDR3 DNA: TGTGCCAGCAGCCGACTAGTTACCCCCAATGAGCAGTTCTTC. Protein product: CASSRLVTPNEQFF.

CDR3 region: CASSTQGGNQPQHF. CDR3 nucleotide sequence: TGTGCCTCATCGACCCAGGGAGGGAATCAGCCCCAGCATTTT. The gene calls are TRBV19 and TRBJ1-5, with a possible D match to TRBD1 (5 bases). CDR3 length: 14 amino acids. Germline loops: CDR1 LNHDA, CDR2 SQIVND (reference sequence). Trimming stripped 11 bases from V and 4 bases from J, with 18 bases between.

In this sample, this clone turned up once. This chain connects TRBV27 to TRBJ2-1; 8 bases fit TRBD2. With V trimmed by 9 bases and J by 7 bases, 14 bases remained unmatched. CDR3 length: 15 amino acids. CDR1 MNHEY and CDR2 SMNVEV come from the germline V gene (reference sequence). The CDR3 here is CARIPGAGGRNEQFF. DNA for the CDR3: TGTGCCAGGATTCCTGGGGCGGGAGGAAGGAATGAGCAGTTCTTC.

The chain uses TRBV5-1 and TRBJ2-1; TRBD2 matches at 7 bases. The CDR3 runs to 15 residues. Germline V gene lookup returns CDR1 SGHRS and CDR2 YFSETQ. The V segment lost 7 bases and the J segment 8 bases; nucleotides outside the gene matches: 15. This CDR3 is CASEQGGSTVHEQFF. The CDR3, as DNA: TGCGCCAGCGAGCAAGGCGGGAGCACGGTCCATGAGCAGTTCTTC.

The chain joins TRBV20-1 to TRBJ2-1; possibly TRBD2 for D (5 bases). CDR1 is DFQATT and CDR2 is SNEGSKA in the germline V gene (reference sequence). V was shortened by 2 bases and J by 9 bases, with 8 bases between the two germline ends. This CDR3 spans 11 amino acids. CDR3 nucleotides: TGCAGTGCTAGACGGGATGTTGAGCAGTTCTTC. Amino acid sequence: CSARRDVEQFF.